The 27 T cell receptor beta chains listed next were all sequenced from one sample in a study of blood T cell repertoires in COVID-19. The assay was immunoSEQ multiplex PCR, and TCRdb's table has in-frame clones only and misses some. In the table there are around 260,000 clones, roughly 86% of which are singletons. Specimen: peripheral blood. The receptors derive from a man aged 35 to 55 who had recovered from COVID-19.

This chain uses TRBV10-3 with TRBJ1-2; TRBD1 agrees at 11 bases. Germline V lookup: CDR1 ENHRY, CDR2 SYGVKD. Trimming removed 10 bases from V and 4 bases from J; junction bases left unmatched: 5. This CDR3 is built from 13 residues. CDR3 bases: TGTGCCACCGGGACAGGGGGAACCTATGGCTACACCTTC. This sequence encodes CATGTGGTYGYTF.

The rearrangement joins TRBV27 to TRBJ1-1; unclear D gene. Germline CDR1 is MNHEY and CDR2 is SMNVEV (reference sequence). Trimming took 5 bases from V and 5 from J, leaving 12 bases between them. The CDR3 is 13 residues long. The CDR3 sequence: CASSADVGTEAFF. Here the CDR3 DNA reads TGTGCCAGCAGTGCAGACGTCGGGACTGAAGCTTTCTTT.

V gene TRBV7-2 combines with J gene TRBJ1-5; perhaps TRBD1 as D (5 bases). In germline, CDR1 is SGHTA, CDR2 FQGNSA. The CDR3 consists of 16 residues. V shed 3 bases and J shed 5 bases, with 17 bases lying between them. This CDR3 reads CASSLLPGTTHQPQHF. The CDR3 bases are TGTGCCAGCAGCTTGCTCCCAGGGACTACTCATCAGCCCCAGCATTTT.

This clone was seen once. This sequence joins TRBV14 and TRBJ2-1; D gene unclear. CDR3 length: 16 residues. V was shortened by 1 base and J by 5 bases, with 15 bases between the two germline ends. Germline loops: CDR1 SGHDN, CDR2 FVKESK. The CDR3 sequence: CASSQGVRQKNNEQFF. In DNA form, the CDR3 reads TGTGCCAGCAGCCAAGGGGTTAGACAAAAGAACAATGAGCAGTTCTTC.

This sequence joins TRBV27 and TRBJ2-7; maybe TRBD1 (9 bases). This CDR3 is built from 15 residues. Germline CDR1 and CDR2: MNHEY and SMNVEV (reference sequence). Deletions cut 8 bases from V and 7 bases from J, with 24 bases between. CDR3 in DNA: TGTGCCAGCGGGGAGTTTAGCGGGACAGGGAGAGAGCAGTACTTC. Translating gives CASGEFSGTGREQYF.

The chain carries TRBV5-5 and TRBJ2-7; TRBD2 matches 9 bases. There are 15 residues in the CDR3. CDR1 and CDR2 (germline): SGHKS, YYEKEE (reference sequence). Losses at the gene ends were 6 bases for V and 6 bases for J; bases not matched to a gene: 13. CDR3 nucleotides: TGTGCCAGCACCCCTTGGGCGGGGGGGCAAGTCGAGCAGTACTTC. Protein product: CASTPWAGGQVEQYF.

The genes are TRBV6-2 or TRBV6-3 and TRBJ2-3; no clear D. The germline V and J ends were trimmed by 5 bases and 7 bases, with 16 bases remaining between them. CDR1 is MNHEY and CDR2 is SVGEGT in the germline V gene. The CDR3 totals 14 residues. CDR3 residues: CASSTHPVAYTQYF. The DNA for the CDR3 is TGTGCCAGCAGTACTCACCCCGTAGCTTATACGCAGTATTTT.

This chain connects TRBV7-9 to TRBJ2-7; 10 bases agree with TRBD1. V gave up 8 bases and J gave up 1 base; unmatched junction bases: 5. Germline V gene data show CDR1 as SEHNR and CDR2 as FQNEAQ (reference sequence). This CDR3 is 14 amino acids long. This chain's CDR3 is CASLTGGASYEQYF. The DNA of the CDR3 is TGTGCCAGCCTGACAGGGGGCGCGTCCTACGAGCAGTACTTC.

The chain carries TRBV7-9 and TRBJ2-1; 8 bases fit TRBD2. The V segment lost 6 bases and the J segment 15 bases; nucleotides outside the gene matches: 16. The V gene's germline CDR1 is SEHNR and CDR2 FQNEAQ (reference sequence). This CDR3 region has 14 residues. In DNA, the CDR3 is TGTGCCAGCAGAACCATAAAGGCAGCGGGAGCCCCGTTCTTC. Amino acids: CASRTIKAAGAPFF.

Comments on this clone: Other DNA sequences in this specimen translate into the identical CDR3. V usage is TRBV7-2 and J usage is TRBJ2-7; 8 bases agree with TRBD1. The CDR3 spans 14 residues. With 6 bases clipped from V and 4 bases from J, the junction kept 8 bases outside the gene matches. The V gene's germline CDR1 is SGHTA and CDR2 FQGNSA. In DNA, the CDR3 is TGTGCCAGCAGTTCCCTGGACAGGGTTTACGAGCAGTACTTC. This sequence encodes CASSSLDRVYEQYF.

CDR3 residues: CASSTRHTAYGYTF. CDR3 DNA sequence: TGTGCCAGCAGCACTCGACATACCGCTTATGGCTACACCTTC. J is TRBJ1-2 and V is TRBV21-1; TRBD1, the table's D call, was not compared with the DNA. TRBV21-1 counts as a pseudogene. This CDR3 is 14 amino acids long.

The V and J genes are TRBV19 and TRBJ2-2; D ambiguous. The CDR3 has 14 amino acids. V lost 4 bases, J lost 0 bases, and 6 bases lay in between. CDR1 and CDR2 (germline): LNHDA, SQIVND (reference sequence). Here the CDR3 DNA reads TGTGCCAGTAGTAGATCGGCGAACACCGGGGAGCTGTTTTTT. This translates into CASSRSANTGELFF.

The rearrangement uses TRBV9 and TRBJ2-2; D call uncertain. The V and J ends lost 4 bases and 5 bases respectively, with 9 bases between them. The CDR3 runs to 13 residues. The germline gives CDR1 SGDLS, CDR2 YYNGEE. The chain's CDR3 is CASSPRATGELFF. CDR3 DNA: TGTGCCAGCAGCCCAAGAGCAACCGGGGAGCTGTTTTTT. Supplemented by reference TRBV9 and TRBJ2-2, the full variable domain reads DSGVTQTPKHLITATGQRVTLRCSPRSGDLSVYWYQQSLDQGLQFLIQYYNGEERAKGNILERFSAQQFPDLHSELNLSSLELGDSALYFCASSPRATGELFFGEGSRLTVL.

This CDR3 is CASSVIEQYF. Here the CDR3 DNA reads TGTGCCAGCAGTGTCATCGAGCAGTACTTC. The gene calls are TRBV2 and TRBJ2-7, with D unclear. Germline CDR1 reads SNHLY; CDR2 reads FYNNEI. The CDR3 runs to 10 residues. Trimming pared 4 bases from V and 6 bases from J, leaving 4 bases between.

Many counts were recorded for this clone. The V gene is TRBV21-1, the J gene TRBJ2-2; the D call in the table, TRBD2, was not verified against the DNA. TRBV21-1 is termed a pseudogene. The CDR3 length is 18 residues. CDR3 sequence: CASTIGASGRRGTGELFF. The CDR3 DNA is TGTGCCAGCACCATAGGGGCTAGCGGGAGGAGAGGCACCGGGGAGCTGTTTTTT.

The chain is built from TRBV9 and TRBJ2-1; possible D gene TRBD1, 5 bases. The CDR3 loop spans 13 amino acids. Trimming removed 7 bases from V and 3 bases from J, with 11 bases in between. Germline V gene data show CDR1 as SGDLS and CDR2 as YYNGEE. CDR3 amino acids: CASQGADYNEQFF. The CDR3 region has the DNA TGTGCCAGCCAAGGGGCTGACTACAATGAGCAGTTCTTC. The full variable domain, its missing parts supplied by reference TRBV9 and TRBJ2-1, is DSGVTQTPKHLITATGQRVTLRCSPRSGDLSVYWYQQSLDQGLQFLIQYYNGEERAKGNILERFSAQQFPDLHSELNLSSLELGDSALYFCASQGADYNEQFFGPGTRLTVL.

The rearrangement links TRBV20-1 to TRBJ2-1; 7 positions agree with TRBD2. CDR3 size: 11 residues. The V gene's germline CDR1 is DFQATT and CDR2 SNEGSKA (reference sequence). V was clipped by 1 base and J by 13 bases; unmatched bases: 4. The CDR3 region is CSARGLAGQFF. The CDR3 region has the DNA TGCAGTGCTAGAGGACTAGCAGGCCAGTTCTTC.

The CDR3 nucleotides are TGTGCCAGCAGCTTGGGGGGTTGGGATGAGCAGTTCTTC. This translates into CASSLGGWDEQFF. The rearrangement links TRBV7-6 to TRBJ2-1; a possible D gene is TRBD2 (6 bases). V lost 3 bases, J lost 8 bases, and 11 bases lay in between. The CDR3 is made up of 13 amino acids. Germline V CDR1 and CDR2: SGHVS, FNYEAQ.

The chain uses TRBV9 and TRBJ2-1; TRBD2 aligns across 10 bases. Germline V CDR1 and CDR2: SGDLS, YYNGEE. The V segment lost 0 bases and the J segment 7 bases; nucleotides outside the gene matches: 4. This CDR3 is 15 amino acids long. The CDR3 DNA sequence: TGTGCCAGCAGCGTAGAAGGTAGCGGGAGGAATGAGCAGTTCTTC. Its translation: CASSVEGSGRNEQFF.

This chain links TRBV19 with TRBJ1-1, with 9 bases fitting TRBD1. The CDR3 covers 14 residues. The germline V gene has CDR1 LNHDA and CDR2 SQIVND (reference sequence). V lost 3 bases, J lost 6 bases, and 5 bases stayed unmatched. The CDR3 DNA sequence: TGTGCCAGTAGTATTGGACAGGGGATCTCTGAAGCTTTCTTT. It yields the protein CASSIGQGISEAFF.

V is TRBV4-3 and J is TRBJ1-3; possibly TRBD1 for D (5 bases). The CDR3 sequence is 16 residues long. Germline V CDR1 and CDR2: LGHNA, YSLEER. Between the trimmed V and J ends, which lost 0 bases and 2 bases, there was a span of 11 bases. As DNA, the CDR3 is TGCGCCAGCAGCCAAGATAATAGGGGTGCTGGAAACACCATATATTTT. Protein sequence: CASSQDNRGAGNTIYF.

This rearrangement joins TRBV4-3 to TRBJ1-2; 8 nucleotides line up with TRBD1. This CDR3 spans 14 amino acids. From germline, CDR1 is LGHNA and CDR2 YSLEER. V lost 0 bases and J lost 6; bases outside the gene matches: 3. The CDR3 loop is CASSQEHRGDGYTF. The CDR3 coding sequence is TGCGCCAGCAGCCAAGAACACAGGGGGGATGGCTACACCTTC.

The chain is built from TRBV21-1 and TRBJ1-3; the table's D call, TRBD1, has no DNA check behind it. TRBV21-1 is recorded as a pseudogene. The CDR3 covers 16 residues. The CDR3 DNA reads as TGTGCCAGCACCCCCCCTGGACAGAGCTCTGGAAACACCATATATTTT. Its protein is CASTPPGQSSGNTIYF.

This sequence joins TRBV27 and TRBJ2-1; 13 bases map to TRBD2. Per the germline V gene, CDR1 is MNHEY and CDR2 is SMNVEV (reference sequence). With V trimmed by 6 bases and J by 7 bases, 3 bases remained unmatched. The CDR3 runs to 14 residues. The chain's CDR3 is CASRTSGGRNEQFF. CDR3 DNA: TGTGCCAGCAGGACTAGCGGGGGGAGGAATGAGCAGTTCTTC.

This clone was seen just once. The J gene is TRBJ2-2, the V gene TRBV19; D not resolved. Germline V gene data show CDR1 as LNHDA and CDR2 as SQIVND (reference sequence). Trimming stripped 1 base from V and 1 base from J, with 7 bases between. The CDR3 runs 15 residues. The CDR3 bases are TGTGCCAGTAGTATAGCGCTCGGGAACACCGGGGAGCTGTTTTTT. Translation: CASSIALGNTGELFF.

The genes are TRBV7-8 and TRBJ2-1, with 16 bases fitting TRBD2. The CDR3 length is 18 residues. Germline lookup yields CDR1 SGHVS and CDR2 FQNEAQ. The V and J ends lost 4 bases and 8 bases, in that order; junction bases with no gene match: 11. CDR3 nucleotides: TGTGCCAGCAGCTGGGGACTAGCGGGAGGGCCTAGGGGTCATGAGCAGTTCTTC. Its translation: CASSWGLAGGPRGHEQFF.

This clone is a singleton in its sample. This rearrangement joins TRBV5-1 to TRBJ2-7; a weak D match, TRBD2 (6 bases). This CDR3 contains 16 residues. CDR1 and CDR2 from the germline V gene are SGHRS and YFSETQ. V gave up 3 bases and J gave up 2 bases, with 18 bases separating them. The CDR3 DNA follows: TGCGCCAGCAGCTACGACTCCGGACTACCTCCCTACGAGCAGTACTTC. It is translated as CASSYDSGLPPYEQYF.